Described below is a single TCR beta chain sequence and its context. The data were obtained in a study of cytomegalovirus exposure and HLA in healthy donors. CDR1 and CDR2 from the germline V gene are MNHEY and SVGAGI. The CDR3 totals 14 residues. Trimming took 5 bases from V and 8 from J, leaving 16 bases between them. TCRdb's copy holds only in-frame clones and misses some; the assay was immunoSEQ multiplex PCR. The sample has approximately 65,000 clones, roughly 95% seen once. This chain joins TRBV6-5 and TRBJ1-5; tentative D call: TRBD1 (5 bases). The sequence was obtained from a woman under 30 in good health and CMV-seropositive. The sequencing input was PBMCs. Written as DNA, the CDR3 is TGTGCCAGCAGTACAACAGGTGGTCTAGAGCCCCAGCATTTT. Encoded protein: CASSTTGGLEPQHF.